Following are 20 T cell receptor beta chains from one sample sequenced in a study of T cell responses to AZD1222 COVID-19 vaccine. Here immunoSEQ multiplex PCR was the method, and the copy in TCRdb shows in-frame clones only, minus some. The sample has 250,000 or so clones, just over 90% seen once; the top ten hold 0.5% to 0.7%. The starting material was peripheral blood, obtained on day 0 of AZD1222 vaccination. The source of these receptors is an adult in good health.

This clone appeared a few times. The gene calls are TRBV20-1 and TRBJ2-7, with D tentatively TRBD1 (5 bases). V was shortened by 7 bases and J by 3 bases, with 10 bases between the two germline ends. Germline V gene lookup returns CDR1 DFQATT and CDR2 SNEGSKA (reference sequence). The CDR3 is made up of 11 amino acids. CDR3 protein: CSEDSLYEQYF. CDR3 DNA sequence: TGCAGTGAAGACAGCCTCTACGAGCAGTACTTC.

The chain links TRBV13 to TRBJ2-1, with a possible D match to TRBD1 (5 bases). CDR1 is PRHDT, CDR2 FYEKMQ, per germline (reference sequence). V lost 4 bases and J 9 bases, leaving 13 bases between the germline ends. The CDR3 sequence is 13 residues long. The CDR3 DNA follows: TGTGCCAGCAGCTCTAGGGCTAGGGGTGAGCAGTTCTTC. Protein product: CASSSRARGEQFF.

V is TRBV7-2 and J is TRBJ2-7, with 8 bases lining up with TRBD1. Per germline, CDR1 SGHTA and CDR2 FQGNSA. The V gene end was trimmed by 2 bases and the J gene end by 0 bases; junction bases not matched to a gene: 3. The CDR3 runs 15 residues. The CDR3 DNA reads TGTGCCAGCAGCTTATCAGGACAGGGCTCCTACGAGCAGTACTTC. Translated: CASSLSGQGSYEQYF. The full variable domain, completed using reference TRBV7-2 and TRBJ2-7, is GAGVSQSPSNKVTEKGKDVELRCDPISGHTALYWYRQSLGQGLEFLIYFQGNSAPDKSGLPSDRFSAERTGGSVSTLTIQRTQQEDSAVYLCASSLSGQGSYEQYFGPGTRLTVT.

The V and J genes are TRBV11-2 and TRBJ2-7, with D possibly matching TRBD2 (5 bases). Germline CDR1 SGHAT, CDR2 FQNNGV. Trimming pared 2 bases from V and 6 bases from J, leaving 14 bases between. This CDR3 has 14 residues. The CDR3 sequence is CASSLIRDHSEQYF. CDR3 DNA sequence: TGTGCCAGCAGCTTAATCCGGGATCACAGCGAGCAGTACTTC. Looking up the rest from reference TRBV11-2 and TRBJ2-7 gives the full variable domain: EAGVAQSPRYKIIEKRQSVAFWCNPISGHATLYWYQQILGQGPKLLIQFQNNGVVDDSQLPKDRFSAERLKGVDSTLKIQPAKLEDSAVYLCASSLIRDHSEQYFGPGTRLTVT.

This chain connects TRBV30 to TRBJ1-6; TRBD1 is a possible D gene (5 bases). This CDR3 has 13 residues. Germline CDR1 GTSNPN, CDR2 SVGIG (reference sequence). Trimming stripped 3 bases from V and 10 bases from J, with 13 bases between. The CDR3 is CAWSRDLSSPLHF. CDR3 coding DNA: TGTGCCTGGAGCAGGGACCTATCCTCACCCCTCCACTTT.

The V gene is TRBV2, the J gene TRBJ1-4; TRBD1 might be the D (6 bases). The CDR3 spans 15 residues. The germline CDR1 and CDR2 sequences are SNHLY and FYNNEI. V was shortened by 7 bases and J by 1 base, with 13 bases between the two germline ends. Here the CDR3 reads CASKGGSLTNEKLFF. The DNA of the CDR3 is TGTGCCAGCAAGGGGGGTTCGCTAACTAATGAAAAACTGTTTTTT.

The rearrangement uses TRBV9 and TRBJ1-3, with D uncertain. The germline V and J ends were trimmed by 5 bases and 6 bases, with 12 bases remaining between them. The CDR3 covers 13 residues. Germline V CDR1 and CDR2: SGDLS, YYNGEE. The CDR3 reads CASSRYLANTIYF. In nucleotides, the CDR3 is TGTGCCAGCAGTCGTTATCTGGCAAACACCATATATTTT.

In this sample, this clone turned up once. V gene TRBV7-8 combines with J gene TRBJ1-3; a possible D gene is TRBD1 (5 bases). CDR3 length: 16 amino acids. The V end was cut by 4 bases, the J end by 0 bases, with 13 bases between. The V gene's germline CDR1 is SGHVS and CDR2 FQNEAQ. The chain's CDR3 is CASSSGQSFSGNTIYF. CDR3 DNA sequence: TGTGCCAGCAGCTCCGGACAATCATTCTCTGGAAACACCATATATTTT.

The DNA for the CDR3 is TGCGCCAGCAGTCGGAGAGCGGGAGGAGACGACGAGCAGTACTTC. Protein product: CASSRRAGGDDEQYF. The chain combines TRBV4-1 with TRBJ2-7; 9 nucleotides line up with TRBD2. This CDR3 is 15 amino acids long. Trimming removed 6 bases from V and 5 bases from J; junction bases left unmatched: 11. Per the germline V gene, CDR1 is MGHRA and CDR2 is YSYEKL.

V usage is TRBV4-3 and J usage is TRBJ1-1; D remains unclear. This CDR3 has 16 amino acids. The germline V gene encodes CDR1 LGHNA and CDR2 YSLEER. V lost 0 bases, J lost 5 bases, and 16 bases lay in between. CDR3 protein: CASSQDLIRIGTEAFF. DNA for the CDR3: TGCGCCAGCAGCCAAGATCTGATCAGGATAGGTACTGAAGCTTTCTTT.

The CDR3, as DNA: TGTGCCAGCAGCTTAGCCGGGGACAGCCTGGCTTTCTTT. The encoded protein is CASSLAGDSLAFF. The rearrangement uses TRBV7-9 and TRBJ1-1; TRBD1 aligns across 7 bases. The CDR3 length is 13 residues. Unmatched junction bases numbered 6, after V lost 0 bases and J lost 11 bases. The V gene's germline CDR1 is SEHNR and CDR2 FQNEAQ (reference sequence). Complete variable domain (other parts from reference TRBV7-9 and TRBJ1-1): DTGVSQNPRHKITKRGQNVTFRCDPISEHNRLYWYRQTLGQGPEFLTYFQNEAQLEKSRLLSDRFSAERPKGSFSTLEIQRTEQGDSAMYLCASSLAGDSLAFFGQGTRLTVV.

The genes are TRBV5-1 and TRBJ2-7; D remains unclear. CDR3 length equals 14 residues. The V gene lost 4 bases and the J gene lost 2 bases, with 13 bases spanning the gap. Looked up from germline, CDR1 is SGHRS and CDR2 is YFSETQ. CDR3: CASSLRSGPYEQYF. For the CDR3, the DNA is TGCGCCAGCAGCCTCAGGTCGGGTCCCTACGAGCAGTACTTC.

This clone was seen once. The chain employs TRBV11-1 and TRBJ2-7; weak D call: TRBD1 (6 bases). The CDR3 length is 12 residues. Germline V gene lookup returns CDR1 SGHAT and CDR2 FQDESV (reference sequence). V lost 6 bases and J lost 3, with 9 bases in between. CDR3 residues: CASSPQGYEQYF. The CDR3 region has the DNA TGTGCCAGCAGTCCACAGGGCTACGAGCAGTACTTC.

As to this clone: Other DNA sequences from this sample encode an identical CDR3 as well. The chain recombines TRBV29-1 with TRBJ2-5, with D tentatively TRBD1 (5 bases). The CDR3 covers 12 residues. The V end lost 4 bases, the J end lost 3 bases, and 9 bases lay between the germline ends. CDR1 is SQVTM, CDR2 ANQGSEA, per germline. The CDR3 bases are TGCAGCGTTGGACAAGGGGAAGAGACCCAGTACTTC. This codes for CSVGQGEETQYF. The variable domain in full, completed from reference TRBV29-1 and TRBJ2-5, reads SAVISQKPSRDICQRGTSLTIQCQVDSQVTMMFWYRQQPGQSLTLIATANQGSEATYESGFVIDKFPISRPNLTFSTLTVSNMSPEDSSIYLCSVGQGEETQYFGPGTRLLVL.

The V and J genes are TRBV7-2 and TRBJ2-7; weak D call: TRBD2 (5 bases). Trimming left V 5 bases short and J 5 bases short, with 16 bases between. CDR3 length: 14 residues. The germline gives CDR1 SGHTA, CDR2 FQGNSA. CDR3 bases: TGTGCCAGCAGCGTTAGCATCGGGGTCAACGAGCAGTACTTC. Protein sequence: CASSVSIGVNEQYF.

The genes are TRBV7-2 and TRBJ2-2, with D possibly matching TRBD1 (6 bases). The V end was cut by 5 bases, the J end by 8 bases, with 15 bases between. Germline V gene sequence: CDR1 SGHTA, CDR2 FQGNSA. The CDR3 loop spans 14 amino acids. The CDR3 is CASSVEGGWGELFF. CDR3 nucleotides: TGTGCCAGCAGCGTAGAAGGGGGTTGGGGGGAGCTGTTTTTT.

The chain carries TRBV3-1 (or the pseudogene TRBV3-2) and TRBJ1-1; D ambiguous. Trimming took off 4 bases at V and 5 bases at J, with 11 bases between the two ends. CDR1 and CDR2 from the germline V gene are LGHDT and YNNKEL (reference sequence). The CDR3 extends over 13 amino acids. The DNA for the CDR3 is TGTGCCAGCAGCCCCTCCGGGGTAACTGAAGCTTTCTTT. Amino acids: CASSPSGVTEAFF.

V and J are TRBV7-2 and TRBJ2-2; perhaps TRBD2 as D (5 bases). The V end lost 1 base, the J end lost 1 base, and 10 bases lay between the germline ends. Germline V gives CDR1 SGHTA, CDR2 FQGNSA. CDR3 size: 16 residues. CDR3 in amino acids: CASSLVSGLNTGELFF. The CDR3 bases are TGTGCCAGCAGCTTAGTCAGCGGCCTGAACACCGGGGAGCTGTTTTTT.

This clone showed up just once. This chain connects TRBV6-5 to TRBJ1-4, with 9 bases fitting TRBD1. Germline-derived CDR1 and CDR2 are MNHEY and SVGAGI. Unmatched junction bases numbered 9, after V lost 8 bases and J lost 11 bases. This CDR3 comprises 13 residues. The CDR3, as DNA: TGTGCCAGCGGTTCCCCGGGACAGGGTAAACTGTTTTTT. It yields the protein CASGSPGQGKLFF.

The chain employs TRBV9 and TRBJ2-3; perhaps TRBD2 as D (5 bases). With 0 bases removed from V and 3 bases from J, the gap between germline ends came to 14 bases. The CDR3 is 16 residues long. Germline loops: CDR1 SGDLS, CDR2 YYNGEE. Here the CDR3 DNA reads TGTGCCAGCAGCGTAGGGAAGCGGTTCGCAACAGATACGCAGTATTTT. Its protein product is CASSVGKRFATDTQYF.